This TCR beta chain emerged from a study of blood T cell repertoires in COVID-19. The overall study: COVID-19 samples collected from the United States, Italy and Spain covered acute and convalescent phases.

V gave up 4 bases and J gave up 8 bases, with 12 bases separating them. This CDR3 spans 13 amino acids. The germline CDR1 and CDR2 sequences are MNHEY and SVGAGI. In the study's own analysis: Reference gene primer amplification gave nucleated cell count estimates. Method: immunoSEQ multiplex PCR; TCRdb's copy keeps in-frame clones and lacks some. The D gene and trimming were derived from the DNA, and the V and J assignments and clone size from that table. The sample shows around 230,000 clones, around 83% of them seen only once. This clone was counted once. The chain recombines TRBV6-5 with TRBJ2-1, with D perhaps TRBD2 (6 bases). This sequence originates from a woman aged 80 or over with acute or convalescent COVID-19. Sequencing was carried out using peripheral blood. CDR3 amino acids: CASSSPGDHEQFF. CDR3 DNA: TGTGCCAGCAGTTCCCCGGGGGATCATGAGCAGTTCTTC.